The 27 T cell receptor beta chains below all came from one sample that was sequenced in a study of early T cells in non-severe SARS-CoV-2 infection (dated by TCRdb to the early 2020s). The receptor library was made with 5' RACE. TCRdb lists the instrument as NextSeq 500. TCRdb reanalyzed the raw reads on its own, using fastp at Q25 for trimming and MiXCR for clone calling, and kept in-frame beta chains. Identical CDR3 proteins give one entry, which carries the most common genes and DNA. Here the sample has about 120,000 distinct CDR3 sequences; over 9.5% occur a single time. Of the sample, 3% to 4.5% is held by the ten largest clones. Sample: whole blood, taken at baseline. All receptors derive from an adult who was a healthcare worker with PCR-confirmed SARS-CoV-2 infection or an uninfected control (not recorded which).

This clonotype has only a few counts. The chain employs TRBV6-5 and TRBJ1-4, with D hard to call. The germline V and J ends were trimmed by 0 bases and 8 bases, with 13 bases remaining between them. Germline CDR1 reads MNHEY; CDR2 reads SVGAGI. This CDR3 is 15 amino acids long. The CDR3 bases are TGTGCCAGCAGTTACTCGATGGTGGGAGAAGAAAAACTGTTTTTT. It is translated as CASSYSMVGEEKLFF.

The chain uses TRBV7-2 and TRBJ1-1; 7 bases fit TRBD1. V was clipped by 6 bases and J by 7 bases; unmatched bases: 8. This CDR3 is built from 13 residues. CDR1 SGHTA and CDR2 FQGNSA come from the germline V gene. The CDR3 loop is CASRGRQGGEAFF. The CDR3 nucleotides are TGTGCCAGCAGAGGCAGACAGGGCGGTGAAGCTTTCTTT.

With regard to this clonotype: This sequence may be a read error, since a much larger clone differs from it by one base. The CDR3: CASSLTAWHHEQYF. Here the CDR3 DNA reads TGTGCCAGCAGCTTAACGGCCTGGCATCACGAGCAGTACTTC. The chain combines TRBV7-3 with TRBJ2-7, with D unclear. Germline V gives CDR1 SGHTA, CDR2 FQGTGA. The length of the CDR3 is 14 residues. V lost 0 bases and J lost 5, with 11 bases in between.

This clonotype appeared a few times. This chain's CDR3 is CASSQDGDFSALPQYF. The CDR3, as DNA: TGTGCCAGCAGCCAAGATGGGGACTTCTCGGCCCTTCCTCAGTACTTC. J is TRBJ2-7 and V is TRBV3-1; D might be TRBD2 (6 bases). The germline V gene has CDR1 LGHDT and CDR2 YNNKEL (reference sequence). Trimming removed 0 bases at V and 10 bases at J, with 22 bases between. The CDR3 length is 16 residues.

This clonotype was observed at least ten times. The gene calls are TRBV29-1 and TRBJ1-2; D perhaps matches TRBD1 (5 bases). Germline lookup yields CDR1 SQVTM and CDR2 ANQGSEA. The CDR3 sequence is 12 residues long. Deletions cut 6 bases from V and 3 bases from J, with 11 bases between. The CDR3 protein is CSVPWGHYGYTF. As DNA, the CDR3 is TGCAGCGTCCCCTGGGGCCACTATGGCTACACCTTC.

The chain carries TRBV2 and TRBJ2-1, with D unclear. CDR3 length: 11 residues. The ends were cut back, 8 bases at V and 3 bases at J, with 5 bases in the middle. Per germline, CDR1 SNHLY and CDR2 FYNNEI. In DNA, the CDR3 is TGTGCCAGCGGGGTCTACAATGAGCAGTTCTTC. Amino acid sequence: CASGVYNEQFF.

CDR3 sequence reads: CASSLAPKGYGSFF. DNA for the CDR3: TGTGCCAGCAGCTTAGCCCCTAAGGGATACGGGTCTTTCTTT. V and J are TRBV7-2 and TRBJ1-1; the D is unclear. Per germline, CDR1 SGHTA and CDR2 FQGNSA. The V and J ends lost 0 bases and 12 bases respectively, with 17 bases between them. This CDR3 region has 14 residues.

In its sample, this clonotype was seen many times. The rearrangement uses TRBV27 and TRBJ2-7, with TRBD1 matching 10 bases. V shed 7 bases, J shed 5 bases, and the junction held 11 bases outside the gene matches. The germline gives CDR1 MNHEY, CDR2 SMNVEV (reference sequence). The CDR3 runs 15 residues. DNA of the CDR3: TGTGCCAGCAATCCCGCGGGACAGGGGACCCACGAGCAGTACTTC. It specifies CASNPAGQGTHEQYF.

This clonotype has at least ten counts. The V and J genes are TRBV5-1 and TRBJ2-3; tentative D call: TRBD2 (5 bases). This CDR3 comprises 17 residues. V was trimmed by 4 bases and J by 6 bases, leaving 24 bases between them. CDR1 and CDR2 (germline): SGHRS, YFSETQ. The CDR3 DNA is TGCGCCAGCAGCAGAACTCTAGCATCCCTCCCGGCCGATACGCAGTATTTT. It codes for CASSRTLASLPADTQYF.

This clonotype was seen a few times. The chain recombines TRBV3-1 with TRBJ2-3; D gene ambiguous. Trimming cost V 3 bases and J 6 bases, with 4 bases left between them. Germline CDR1 and CDR2: LGHDT and YNNKEL (reference sequence). This CDR3 is built from 11 residues. In DNA, the CDR3 is TGTGCCAGCAGCCAGATTGATACGCAGTATTTT. As protein: CASSQIDTQYF.

This clonotype was seen many times. The rearrangement links TRBV5-6 to TRBJ2-6; D is undetermined. In germline, CDR1 is SGHDT, CDR2 YYEEEE. V was clipped by 2 bases and J by 1 base, with 7 bases between them. This CDR3 spans 15 amino acids. The CDR3 bases are TGTGCCAGCAGCTTCCGGGTATCTGGGGCCAACGTCCTGACTTTC. Translated, it gives CASSFRVSGANVLTF.

Points on this clonotype: One end of the junction fails to match germline, which may point to a read error. CDR3: CVSNARTGYTGELFF. CDR3 sequence (DNA): TGTGTCAGCAACGCAAGGACAGGGTACACCGGGGAGCTGTTTTTT. V is TRBV27 and J is TRBJ2-2, with 8 bases identical to TRBD1. Germline values: CDR1 MNHEY, CDR2 SMNVEV (reference sequence). This CDR3 has 15 amino acids.

The V call is TRBV12-3 or TRBV12-4, the J call TRBJ2-1; D tentatively reads TRBD1 or TRBD2 (5 bases each). V lost 3 bases and J 7 bases, leaving 10 bases between the germline ends. This CDR3 spans 13 amino acids. The CDR3 protein is CASSFRGVNEQFF. The CDR3 DNA reads as TGTGCCAGCAGTTTTCGGGGCGTGAATGAGCAGTTCTTC.

This clonotype was recorded many times. The rearrangement uses TRBV29-1 and TRBJ2-7; D is perhaps TRBD2 (6 bases). The CDR3 consists of 11 residues. V lost 7 bases and J 4 bases, leaving 11 bases between the germline ends. In germline, CDR1 is SQVTM, CDR2 ANQGSEA. CDR3 DNA sequence: TGCAGCGGCGGGACCGAGTACGAGCAGTACTTC. Protein product: CSGGTEYEQYF.

CDR3 nucleotide sequence: TGTGCCAGCAGCGGGATGGACAGACCGGATCAGCCCCAGCATTTT. Translation: CASSGMDRPDQPQHF. The chain is built from TRBV5-6 and TRBJ1-5; D may be TRBD1 (6 bases). Trimming removed 4 bases from V and 5 bases from J, with 16 bases in between. Germline CDR1 is SGHDT and CDR2 is YYEEEE. The CDR3 sequence is 15 residues long.

The sample holds a few counts of this clonotype. This chain connects TRBV2 to TRBJ2-7; possibly TRBD1 or TRBD2 for D (5 bases each). Germline V gene sequence: CDR1 SNHLY, CDR2 FYNNEI. V shed 4 bases and J shed 9 bases, with 10 bases lying between them. The CDR3 contains 11 residues. CDR3 nucleotide sequence: TGTGCCAGCAGTGTTGAGGGGAGGCAGTACTTC. Translating it yields CASSVEGRQYF. Variable domain in full (rest from reference TRBV2 and TRBJ2-7): EPEVTQTPSHQVTQMGQEVILRCVPISNHLYFYWYRQILGQKVEFLVSFYNNEISEKSEIFDDQFSVERPDGSNFTLKIRSTKLEDSAMYFCASSVEGRQYFGPGTRLTVT.

In its sample, this clonotype was seen a few times. The rearrangement uses TRBV9 and TRBJ2-1; TRBD1 aligns across 11 bases. Germline assignment: CDR1 SGDLS and CDR2 YYNGEE. J gave up 10 bases and V 0 bases, and 3 bases lay outside the gene matches. The CDR3 spans 14 residues. The CDR3 nucleotides are TGTGCCAGCAGCGTAGAGGGACAGGGGGAGGAGCAGTTCTTC. This translates into CASSVEGQGEEQFF.

Many counts were recorded for this clonotype. V is TRBV20-1 and J is TRBJ1-6; D unclear. Per the germline V gene, CDR1 is DFQATT and CDR2 is SNEGSKA (reference sequence). There are 16 residues in the CDR3. Trimming took off 0 bases at V and 4 bases at J, with 13 bases between the two ends. CDR3 in DNA: TGCAGTGCTAGAGAAGCTGACATATCTTATAATTCACCCCTCCACTTT. Encoded protein: CSAREADISYNSPLHF.

This clonotype was picked up a small number of times. The chain has TRBV3-1 and TRBJ2-1; 11 nucleotides match TRBD2. This CDR3 is built from 15 residues. The V and J ends lost 4 bases and 6 bases, in that order; junction bases with no gene match: 5. Looked up from germline, CDR1 is LGHDT and CDR2 is YNNKEL (reference sequence). The CDR3 loop is CASSLLAGGANEQFF. CDR3 nucleotides: TGTGCCAGCAGCCTCTTAGCGGGGGGGGCCAATGAGCAGTTCTTC.

Comment on this clonotype: A much larger clone differs from this one at a single base, so this may be a read error. The rearrangement links TRBV20-1 to TRBJ2-2; D tentatively fits TRBD1 or TRBD2 (5 bases each). The CDR3 runs 14 residues. Looked up from germline, CDR1 is DFQATT and CDR2 is SNEGSKA (reference sequence). The CDR3: CSARTRDVTEELFF. In nucleotides, the CDR3 is TGCAGTGCTAGAACCCGGGACGTCACCGAGGAGCTGTTTTTT.

This clonotype was observed a handful of times. V usage is TRBV20-1 and J usage is TRBJ2-1, with 10 bases aligning to TRBD2. CDR3 length equals 15 residues. Trimming at V came to 0 bases and at J to 6 bases, leaving 5 bases not matched to a gene. Germline loops: CDR1 DFQATT, CDR2 SNEGSKA (reference sequence). The CDR3 region has the DNA TGCAGTGCTAGAGAGAGCGGGGGGGCCGGCAATGAGCAGTTCTTC. It codes for CSARESGGAGNEQFF.

V gene TRBV3-1 combines with J gene TRBJ1-2; 10 nucleotides match TRBD1. The CDR3 length is 15 residues. Losses at the gene ends were 4 bases for V and 4 bases for J; bases not matched to a gene: 6. The germline CDR1 and CDR2 sequences are LGHDT and YNNKEL (reference sequence). Here the CDR3 reads CASSLRDRGGYGYTF. The CDR3 DNA is TGTGCCAGCAGCCTCCGGGACAGGGGCGGCTATGGCTACACCTTC.

This clonotype was observed a few times. The rearrangement links TRBV11-2 to TRBJ2-1, with D maybe TRBD1 (5 bases). This CDR3 is built from 14 residues. Trimming cost V 1 base and J 5 bases, with 9 bases left between them. Germline CDR1 reads SGHAT; CDR2 reads FQNNGV. CDR3 amino acids: CASSLATVHNEQFF. The CDR3 bases are TGTGCCAGCAGCTTAGCGACAGTCCACAATGAGCAGTTCTTC.

This clonotype was observed a handful of times. The chain has TRBV6-5 and TRBJ2-4; TRBD1 is a possible D gene (6 bases). Germline values: CDR1 MNHEY, CDR2 SVGAGI. The CDR3 is made up of 16 amino acids. V was trimmed by 5 bases and J by 2 bases, leaving 16 bases between them. CDR3 region: CASSEKGEGTKNIQYF. Here the CDR3 DNA reads TGTGCCAGCAGTGAGAAGGGGGAAGGGACCAAAAACATTCAGTACTTC.

This chain uses TRBV6-2 or TRBV6-3 with TRBJ2-5; D might be TRBD2 (6 bases). V was pared by 6 bases and J by 4 bases, with 15 bases between. The CDR3 is 14 residues long. Germline loops: CDR1 MNHEY, CDR2 SVGEGT. CDR3 in amino acids: CASRGGASRETQYF. The DNA of the CDR3 is TGTGCCAGCAGAGGAGGGGCTAGCCGAGAGACCCAGTACTTC.

This clonotype was recorded a few times. V is TRBV12-3 or TRBV12-4 and J is TRBJ1-2; the D gene is possibly TRBD1 (6 bases). The CDR3 totals 13 residues. Trimming removed 2 bases from V and 7 bases from J, with 11 bases in between. CDR3 coding DNA: TGTGCCAGCAGTTTAAACAGGGTCAGTGGCTACACCTTC. Translated: CASSLNRVSGYTF.

This clonotype was picked up a small number of times. The rearrangement links TRBV12-5 to TRBJ2-1; 11 bases are a match to TRBD2. Germline CDR1 is LGHNT and CDR2 is FRNRAP. The J segment lost 6 bases and the V segment lost 7 bases, leaving 8 bases of the junction unmatched. The length of the CDR3 is 15 residues. This chain's CDR3 is CASALSGGALNEQFF. CDR3 bases: TGTGCTAGTGCCCTTAGCGGGGGGGCCCTCAATGAGCAGTTCTTC.